This T cell receptor (beta chain) was sequenced in a study of blood T cell repertoires in COVID-19. Overall study: The study drew acute and convalescent COVID-19 samples from the United States, Italy and Spain. The cDNA or gDNA used as material had been derived from T cells, B-cell-depleted T cells, or PBMCs.

During active infection, Seattle patients enrolled and were then monitored through disease. In the study's own analysis: The assay estimated nucleated cells by amplifying reference gene primers. TCRdb's copy holds only in-frame clones and misses some; the assay was immunoSEQ multiplex PCR. V, J and clone size were drawn from that table, and D and trimming were deduced from the DNA. The data show roughly 330,000 clones, with roughly 90% seen just once and approximately 9.3% held by the top ten. The ends lost 3 bases at V and 4 bases at J; junction bases unmatched: 10. Germline V gene sequence: CDR1 KGHSH, CDR2 LQKENI. The CDR3 contains 17 residues.

The TCR sequence derives from a young man with COVID-19, enrolled during active disease. The gene calls are TRBV18 and TRBJ1-2; 11 bases agree with TRBD1. Sequencing was carried out using peripheral blood. This chain's CDR3 is CASSPGTGGLGVYGYTF. The CDR3 bases are TGTGCCAGCTCACCCGGGACAGGGGGTCTCGGGGTCTATGGCTACACCTTC.